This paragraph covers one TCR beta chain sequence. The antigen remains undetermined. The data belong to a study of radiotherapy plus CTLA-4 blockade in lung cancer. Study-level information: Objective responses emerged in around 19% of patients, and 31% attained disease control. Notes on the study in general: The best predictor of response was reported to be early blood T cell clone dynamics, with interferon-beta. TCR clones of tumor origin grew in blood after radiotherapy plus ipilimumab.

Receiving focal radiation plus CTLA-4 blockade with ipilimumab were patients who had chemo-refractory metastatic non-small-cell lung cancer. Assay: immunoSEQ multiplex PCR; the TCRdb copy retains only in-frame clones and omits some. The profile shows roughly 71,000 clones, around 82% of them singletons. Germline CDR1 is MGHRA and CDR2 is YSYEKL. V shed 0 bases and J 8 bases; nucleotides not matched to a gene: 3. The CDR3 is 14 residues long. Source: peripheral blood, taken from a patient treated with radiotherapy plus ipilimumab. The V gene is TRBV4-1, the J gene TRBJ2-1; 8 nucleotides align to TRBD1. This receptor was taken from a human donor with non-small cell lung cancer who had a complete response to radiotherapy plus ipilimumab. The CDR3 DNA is TGCGCCAGCAGCCAAGAAGACAGGGGCTATGAGCAGTTCTTC. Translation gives CASSQEDRGYEQFF.